This T cell receptor (beta chain) was identified in a study of CD8 T cells in Susac syndrome. This clonotype was counted a single time. RNA amounts of roughly 0.5 to 1 ug underwent reverse transcription with random hexamers. The method of amplification for TCR beta CDR3 was immunoSEQ multiplex PCR, covering 54 Vbeta and 13 Jbeta. MiXCR, applied by TCRdb to the immunoSEQ multiplex PCR reads, yields one record per CDR3 protein. The table records some 120,000 distinct CDR3 sequences, about 93% of them present only once. CD8+ and CD4+ T cells from blood underwent TCR beta sequencing, which was carried out in a high-throughput format. The multiple sclerosis controls were treatment-naive patients with relapsing-remitting disease that was stable or active. TEMRA cells were enriched by FACS, and CD4+ and CD8+ T cells were negatively isolated. Germline V gene data show CDR1 as SNHLY and CDR2 as FYNNEI. V lost 8 bases to trimming and J lost 6 bases, with 17 bases between them. The CDR3 is 14 residues long.

This chain connects TRBV2 to TRBJ2-1; no clear D. Sequenced input: CD8+ T cells from PBMCs. The sequence was collected from a human donor with multiple sclerosis. The CDR3 protein is CASFRSVTPNEQFF. The DNA for the CDR3 is TGTGCCAGCTTCCGGTCCGTCACCCCCAATGAGCAGTTCTTC. Full variable domain (outside the CDR3, taken from reference TRBV2 and TRBJ2-1): EPEVTQTPSHQVTQMGQEVILRCVPISNHLYFYWYRQILGQKVEFLVSFYNNEISEKSEIFDDQFSVERPDGSNFTLKIRSTKLEDSAMYFCASFRSVTPNEQFFGPGTRLTVL.